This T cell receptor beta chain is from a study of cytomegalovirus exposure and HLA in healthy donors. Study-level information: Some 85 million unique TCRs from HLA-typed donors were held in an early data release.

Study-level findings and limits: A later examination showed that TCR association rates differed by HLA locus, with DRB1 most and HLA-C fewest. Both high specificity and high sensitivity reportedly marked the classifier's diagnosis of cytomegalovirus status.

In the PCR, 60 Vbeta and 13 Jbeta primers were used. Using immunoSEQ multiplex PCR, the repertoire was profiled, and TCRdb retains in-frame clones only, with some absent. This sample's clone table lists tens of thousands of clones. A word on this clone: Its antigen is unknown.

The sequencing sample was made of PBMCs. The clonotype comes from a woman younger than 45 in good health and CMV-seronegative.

CDR3 loop: CASSVQGAISGNTIYF. In DNA, the CDR3 is TGTGCCAGCTCCGTCCAGGGTGCGATCTCTGGAAACACCATATATTTT. The chain carries TRBV18 and TRBJ1-3; D is possibly TRBD1 (5 bases). CDR3 length: 16 amino acids. Deletions cut 6 bases from V and 0 bases from J, with 15 bases between. The V gene's germline CDR1 is KGHSH and CDR2 LQKENI. Full variable domain (rest looked up from reference TRBV18 and TRBJ1-3): NAGVMQNPRHLVRRRGQEARLRCSPMKGHSHVYWYRQLPEEGLKFMVYLQKENIIDESGMPKERFSAEFPKEGPSILRIQQVVRGDSAAYFCASSVQGAISGNTIYFGEGSWLTVV.